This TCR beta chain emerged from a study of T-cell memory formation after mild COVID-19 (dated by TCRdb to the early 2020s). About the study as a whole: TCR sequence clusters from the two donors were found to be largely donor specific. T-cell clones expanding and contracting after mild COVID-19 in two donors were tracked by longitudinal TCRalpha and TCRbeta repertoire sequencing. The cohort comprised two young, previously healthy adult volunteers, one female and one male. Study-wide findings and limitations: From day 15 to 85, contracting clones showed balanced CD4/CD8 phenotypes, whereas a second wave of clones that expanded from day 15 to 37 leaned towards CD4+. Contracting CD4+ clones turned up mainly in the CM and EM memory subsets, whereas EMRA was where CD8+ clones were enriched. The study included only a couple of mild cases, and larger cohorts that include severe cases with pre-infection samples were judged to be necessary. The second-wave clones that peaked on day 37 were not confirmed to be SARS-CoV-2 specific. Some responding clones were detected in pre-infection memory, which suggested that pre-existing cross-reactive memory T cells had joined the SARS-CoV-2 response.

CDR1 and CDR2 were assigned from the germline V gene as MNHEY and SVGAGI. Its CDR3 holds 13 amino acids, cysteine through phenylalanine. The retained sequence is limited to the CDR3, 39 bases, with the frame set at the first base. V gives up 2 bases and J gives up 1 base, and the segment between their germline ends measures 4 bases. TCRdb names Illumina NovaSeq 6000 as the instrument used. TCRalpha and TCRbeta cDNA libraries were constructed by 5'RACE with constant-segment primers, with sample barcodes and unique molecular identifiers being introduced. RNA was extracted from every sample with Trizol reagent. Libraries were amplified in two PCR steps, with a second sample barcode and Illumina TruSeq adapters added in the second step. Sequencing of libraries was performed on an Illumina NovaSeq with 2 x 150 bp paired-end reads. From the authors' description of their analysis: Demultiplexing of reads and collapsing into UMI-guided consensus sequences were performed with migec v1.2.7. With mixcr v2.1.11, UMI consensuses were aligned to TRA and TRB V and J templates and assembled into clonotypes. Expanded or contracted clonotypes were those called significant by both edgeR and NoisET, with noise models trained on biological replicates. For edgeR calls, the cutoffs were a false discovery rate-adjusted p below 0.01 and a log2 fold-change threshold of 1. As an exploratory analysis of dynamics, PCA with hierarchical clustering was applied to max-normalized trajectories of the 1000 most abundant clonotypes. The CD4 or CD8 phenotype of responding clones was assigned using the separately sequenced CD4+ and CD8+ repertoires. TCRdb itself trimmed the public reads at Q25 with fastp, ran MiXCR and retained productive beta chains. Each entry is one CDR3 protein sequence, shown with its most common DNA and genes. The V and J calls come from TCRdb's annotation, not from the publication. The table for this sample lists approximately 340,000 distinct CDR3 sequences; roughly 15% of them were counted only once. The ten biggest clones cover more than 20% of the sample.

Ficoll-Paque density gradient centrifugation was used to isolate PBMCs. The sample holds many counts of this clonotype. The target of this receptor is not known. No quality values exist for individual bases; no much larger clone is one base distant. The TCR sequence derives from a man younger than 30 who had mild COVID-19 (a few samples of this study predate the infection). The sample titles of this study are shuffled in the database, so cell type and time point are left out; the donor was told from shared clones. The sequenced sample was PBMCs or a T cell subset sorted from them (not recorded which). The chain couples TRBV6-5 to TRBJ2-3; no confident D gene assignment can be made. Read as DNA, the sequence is TGTGCCAGCAGTTACGGGGGCACAGATACGCAGTATTTT. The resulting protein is CASSYGGTDTQYF.